The 20 T cell receptor beta chains below were found in one sample sequenced in a study of blood T cell repertoires in COVID-19. The table came from immunoSEQ multiplex PCR; TCRdb's copy has only in-frame clones and leaves some out. Here the sample spans 250,000 or so clones, about 86% being singletons. The sample consisted of PBMCs or T cells enriched from blood (not recorded which). The origin of the receptors is a man aged 45-65 years who had recovered from COVID-19.

For the CDR3, the DNA is TGTGCCAGCAGCTACAGGGGGGTCGGCTACACCTTC. Its protein is CASSYRGVGYTF. The rearrangement uses TRBV11-1 and TRBJ1-2; 8 bases fit TRBD1. Trimming took 4 bases from V and 8 from J; bases not matched to a gene: 3. Germline V lookup: CDR1 SGHAT, CDR2 FQDESV (reference sequence). CDR3 length: 12 residues.

This clone was counted a few times. The chain links TRBV5-1 to TRBJ1-5; possible D gene TRBD1, 5 bases. Germline values: CDR1 SGHRS, CDR2 YFSETQ. The CDR3 sequence is 15 residues long. Trimming removed 4 bases at V and 0 bases at J, with 11 bases between. CDR3 in DNA: TGCGCCAGCAGCCCCGGGGGGGATAGCAATCAGCCCCAGCATTTT. This gives the protein CASSPGGDSNQPQHF.

This chain uses TRBV7-9 with TRBJ1-2; no clear D. CDR1 is SEHNR and CDR2 is FQNEAQ in the germline V gene (reference sequence). V was shortened by 3 bases and J by 3 bases, with 11 bases between the two germline ends. This CDR3 is built from 14 residues. The CDR3 reads CASSFTDRDYGYTF. As DNA, the CDR3 is TGTGCCAGCAGCTTCACAGACCGCGACTATGGCTACACCTTC.

The rearrangement links TRBV12-3 or TRBV12-4 to TRBJ2-5; D not resolved. This CDR3 comprises 13 residues. Trimming took off 1 base at V and 5 bases at J, with 8 bases between the two ends. CDR3 amino acids: CASSLVVRETQYF. The DNA of the CDR3 is TGTGCCAGCAGTTTAGTGGTCCGGGAGACCCAGTACTTC.

Concerning this clone itself: The sample contains more than one DNA sequence encoding this CDR3. The chain has TRBV19 and TRBJ1-4, with D possibly being TRBD1 (6 bases). V lost 5 bases to trimming and J lost 4 bases, with 11 bases between them. The CDR3 extends over 14 amino acids. Germline lookup yields CDR1 LNHDA and CDR2 SQIVND (reference sequence). The CDR3 is CASSPTGINEKLFF. The CDR3 DNA is TGTGCCAGTAGTCCGACAGGAATTAATGAAAAACTGTTTTTT.

The chain recombines TRBV7-2 with TRBJ1-2, with D perhaps TRBD1 (6 bases). The CDR3 spans 13 residues. CDR1 and CDR2 (germline): SGHTA, FQGNSA. With 5 bases removed from V and 2 bases from J, the gap between germline ends came to 9 bases. CDR3 sequence: CASSLQGNYGYTF. The CDR3 DNA follows: TGTGCCAGCAGCCTACAGGGAAACTATGGCTACACCTTC.

The chain recombines TRBV7-2 with TRBJ1-2; D is unresolved. Germline V gene lookup returns CDR1 SGHTA and CDR2 FQGNSA. The length of the CDR3 is 15 residues. Deletions cut 3 bases from V and 2 bases from J, with 13 bases between. The CDR3 DNA reads as TGTGCCAGCAGCTTTGCCCCTGCAGAAAACTATGGCTACACCTTC. Its translation is CASSFAPAENYGYTF.

Only a few counts were recorded for this clone. The chain is built from TRBV5-6 and TRBJ2-3; perhaps TRBD2 as D (7 bases). Trimming pared 3 bases from V and 2 bases from J, leaving 13 bases between. The CDR3 contains 15 residues. CDR1 is SGHDT, CDR2 YYEEEE, per germline. The DNA of the CDR3 is TGTGCCAGCAGCTGGGGCGGGGGCTTCACAGATACGCAGTATTTT. Translated: CASSWGGGFTDTQYF.

The table lists this clone with a count of one. Compared with germline, one end of the junction differs, possibly owing to a read error. The chain is built from TRBV11-3 and TRBJ2-1; D is uncertain. The germline gives CDR1 SGHNT, CDR2 YENEEA. The CDR3 is 13 amino acids. In DNA form, the CDR3 reads TGTGCCAGCAGCGTAGACCAATACAATGAGCAGTTCTTC. This sequence encodes CASSVDQYNEQFF.

There are a few counts of this clone. For the CDR3, the DNA is TGTGCCTGGGGGACAGCAACCTACGAGCAGTACTTC. Translated: CAWGTATYEQYF. This chain connects TRBV30 to TRBJ2-7, with 7 bases aligning to TRBD1. The CDR3 length is 12 residues. With V trimmed by 5 bases and J by 2 bases, 3 bases remained unmatched. Germline V gene data show CDR1 as GTSNPN and CDR2 as SVGIG (reference sequence).

This chain connects TRBV18 to TRBJ2-1, with 8 bases lining up with TRBD1. The CDR3 length is 14 residues. Trimming at V came to 4 bases and at J to 10 bases, leaving 9 bases not matched to a gene. Looked up from germline, CDR1 is KGHSH and CDR2 is LQKENI. The CDR3 here is CASSLSQGAGEQFF. The CDR3 nucleotides are TGTGCCAGCTCACTATCGCAGGGGGCAGGGGAGCAGTTCTTC.

This chain links TRBV12-5 with TRBJ2-1; 10 bases fit TRBD2. Germline lookup yields CDR1 LGHNT and CDR2 FRNRAP. The CDR3 is made up of 17 amino acids. After removal of 4 bases from V and 6 bases from J, the junction contained 12 bases not matched to a gene. The CDR3 nucleotides read TGTGCTAGTGGTTCGTCTATTGGGACTAGCGTGATCAATGAGCAGTTCTTC. This translates into CASGSSIGTSVINEQFF.

The CDR3 region is CASSATYDRTYEQYF. The CDR3 DNA reads as TGTGCCAGCTCAGCCACGTACGACAGAACCTACGAGCAGTACTTC. This sequence joins TRBV18 and TRBJ2-7; TRBD1 might be the D (5 bases). This CDR3 contains 15 residues. Trimming shortened V by 5 bases and J by 2 bases, and 16 bases separated the two germline ends. The germline V gene has CDR1 KGHSH and CDR2 LQKENI.

The chain uses TRBV13 and TRBJ1-1; 7 positions match TRBD1. This CDR3 comprises 16 residues. V lost 5 bases, J lost 1 base, and 10 bases stayed unmatched. Germline CDR1 and CDR2: PRHDT and FYEKMQ (reference sequence). CDR3 protein: CASSQRVGTANTEAFF. In DNA, the CDR3 is TGTGCCAGCAGCCAGCGAGTGGGGACAGCGAACACTGAAGCTTTCTTT.

The J gene is TRBJ1-5, the V gene TRBV19; D unclear. Germline lookup yields CDR1 LNHDA and CDR2 SQIVND (reference sequence). Trimming shortened V by 1 base and J by 5 bases, and 9 bases separated the two germline ends. The CDR3 has 14 amino acids. The CDR3 DNA reads TGTGCCAGTAGTATAGGCAGGATCGATCAGCCCCAGCATTTT. The encoded protein is CASSIGRIDQPQHF.

This rearrangement joins TRBV7-8 to TRBJ2-7; TRBD1 is a possible D gene (6 bases). The CDR3 totals 16 residues. Trimming shortened V by 6 bases and J by 0 bases, and 18 bases separated the two germline ends. Germline loops: CDR1 SGHVS, CDR2 FQNEAQ. The CDR3 DNA follows: TGTGCCAGCAGTCCCGGGTATAGGGGGAGCTCCTACGAGCAGTACTTC. It codes for CASSPGYRGSSYEQYF.

This clone was found once. The chain carries TRBV29-1 and TRBJ2-1; the match to TRBD2 covers 11 bases. Germline loops: CDR1 SQVTM, CDR2 ANQGSEA. The ends lost 7 bases at V and 5 bases at J; junction bases unmatched: 7. The CDR3 is made up of 14 amino acids. The CDR3 spells CSALAGGKNNEQFF. CDR3 DNA: TGCAGCGCCCTAGCGGGAGGCAAGAACAATGAGCAGTTCTTC.

The chain recombines TRBV7-6 with TRBJ2-1, with 13 bases fitting TRBD2. CDR1 is SGHVS, CDR2 FNYEAQ, per germline. The CDR3 spans 17 residues. Trimming at V came to 1 base and at J to 3 bases, leaving 3 bases not matched to a gene. The CDR3 coding sequence is TGTGCCAGCAGCTTAGGCAGGACTAGCGGGAGCTACAATGAGCAGTTCTTC. Translated: CASSLGRTSGSYNEQFF.

A single count supports this clone. This chain connects TRBV7-8 to TRBJ2-5; D perhaps matches TRBD2 (6 bases). The CDR3 loop spans 13 amino acids. The ends were cut back, 5 bases at V and 1 base at J, with 8 bases in the middle. The V gene's germline CDR1 is SGHVS and CDR2 FQNEAQ. The CDR3 loop is CASSRGIQETQYF. The CDR3 region has the DNA TGTGCCAGCAGCCGCGGGATCCAAGAGACCCAGTACTTC.

The CDR3 coding sequence is TGCGCCAGCAGCCAACAAACAGGACAGGGCTTCGGTTTTTACGGCTACACCTTC. This codes for CASSQQTGQGFGFYGYTF. The chain employs TRBV4-1 and TRBJ1-2; 8 nucleotides agree with TRBD1. The V segment lost 2 bases and the J segment 8 bases; nucleotides outside the gene matches: 19. Germline V gives CDR1 MGHRA, CDR2 YSYEKL. This CDR3 has 18 amino acids.